A selection of T cell receptor beta chains follows, all from one sample in a study of radiation and T cells in renal cell carcinoma. The table came from immunoSEQ multiplex PCR; TCRdb's copy has only in-frame clones and leaves some out. The profile shows some 60,000 clones, roughly four fifths of them singletons. The starting material was blood, obtained from a patient whose treatment included radiotherapy and nephrectomy. The receptors shown here come from a man between 60 and 70 years old with renal cell carcinoma. CDR3s include the opening cysteine and the closing phenylalanine or tryptophan. A D gene is named only where the DNA matches it firmly. Clone size, where shown, is once, few, many, or a class for clones that have expanded.

CDR3 DNA	CDR3 protein	J gene	clone size	D gene	V gene
TGTGCCAGCAGTAGGGGGAACACTGAAGCTTTCTTT	CASSRGNTEAFF	TRBJ1-1	few	.	TRBV9
TGTGCCAGCCATTTGGACAGGTCACAAGAGACCCAGTACTTC	CASHLDRSQETQYF	TRBJ2-5	.	TRBD1	TRBV6-1
TGTGCCAGCAGACTAGCGGGAGAGGGGACCGGGGAGCTGTTTTTT	CASRLAGEGTGELFF	TRBJ2-2	once	TRBD2	TRBV2
TGTGCCAGCAGCTTAGGGGAGGGGATCTACGAGCAGTACTTC	CASSLGEGIYEQYF	TRBJ2-7	.	TRBD2	TRBV11-2
TGTGCCAGCAGCCCAACTCCGGGACAGGGAGGTGAAAAACTGTTTTTT	CASSPTPGQGGEKLFF	TRBJ1-4	.	TRBD1	TRBV7-6
TGCGCCAGCAGCATCGGGACTAGCGGGAGTGGGACCCAGTACTTC	CASSIGTSGSGTQYF	TRBJ2-5	.	TRBD2	TRBV5-1
TGCGCCAGCAGCTTGGGCGGGAATAGAGATACGCAGTATTTT	CASSLGGNRDTQYF	TRBJ2-3	.	.	TRBV5-1
TGTGCCAGTAGGCGACTAGCGGGGACTAACACCGGGGAGCTGTTTTTT	CASRRLAGTNTGELFF	TRBJ2-2	.	TRBD2	TRBV19
TGTGCCAGTAGTTCATCACCCGTGAGCACAGATACGCAGTATTTT	CASSSSPVSTDTQYF	TRBJ2-3	.	.	TRBV19
TGTGCCAGCAGTTACGATCGCCAGGCATCCTACGAGCAGTACTTC	CASSYDRQASYEQYF	TRBJ2-7	.	.	TRBV6-5
TGTGCCAGCAGCCAGGGTGGGGAGGGCTACACCTTC	CASSQGGEGYTF	TRBJ1-2	.	.	TRBV6-6
TGTGCCAGCAGCTTAATAACAGGGGGACCGAACACTGAAGCTTTCTTT	CASSLITGGPNTEAFF	TRBJ1-1	.	TRBD1	TRBV11-3
TGTGCCAGCAGGGGGACCAACAGCTATGGCTACACCTTC	CASRGTNSYGYTF	TRBJ1-2	.	.	TRBV28
TGTGCCAGCAGCCTTCTGCGGTACAATGAGCAGTTCTTC	CASSLLRYNEQFF	TRBJ2-1	few	.	TRBV7-2
TGTGCCTGGACGGACCTGGGAGGCACCGGTTACGAGCAGTACTTC	CAWTDLGGTGYEQYF	TRBJ2-7	.	.	TRBV30
TGTGCCAGCTCACAAAGAGCGGGGGGCCAGACCGGGGAGCTGTTTTTT	CASSQRAGGQTGELFF	TRBJ2-2	.	TRBD2	TRBV18
TGTGCCAGCAGTTCCCACGGCCTCTCGGTACCCTACGAGCAGTACTTC	CASSSHGLSVPYEQYF	TRBJ2-7	.	.	TRBV6-5
TGTGCCAGCACCCCGTCGGGGACAGGGCGTAATTCACCCCTCCACTTT	CASTPSGTGRNSPLHF	TRBJ1-6	.	TRBD1	TRBV7-2
TGTGCCAGCAGTTTCCCACCGGGGGCCTACGAGCAGTACTTC	CASSFPPGAYEQYF	TRBJ2-7	few	.	TRBV6-1
TGTGCCTACCGGGGGTACGGTAATGAAAAACTGTTTTTT	CAYRGYGNEKLFF	TRBJ1-4	few	.	TRBV30
TGTGCCAGCAGCTTGGGACTAGGAAGCGGCGACTATGGCTACACCTTC	CASSLGLGSGDYGYTF	TRBJ1-2	.	.	TRBV5-4
TGTGCCAGCCATTCTGGGGTAGCGGGGCCAAGGGCCCAGTACTTC	CASHSGVAGPRAQYF	TRBJ2-5	.	TRBD2	TRBV11-3
TGTGCCAGCAGCTTCACCCCGGGCCGGGAGCTGTTTTTT	CASSFTPGRELFF	TRBJ2-2	once	.	TRBV7-8
TGTGCCAGCACCCCTTGGTACCAGAACACTGAAGCTTTCTTT	CASTPWYQNTEAFF	TRBJ1-1	.	.	TRBV9
TGTGCCAGCAGTTCCAACGGGCGAGGAGGGACCCAGTACTTC	CASSSNGRGGTQYF	TRBJ2-5	.	.	TRBV28
TGCGCCAGCAGCTTGGCCGACGGTTATTCTGGAAACACCATATATTTT	CASSLADGYSGNTIYF	TRBJ1-3	.	.	TRBV5-1
TGTGCCAGTAGGCTGACAGGGGGCCCTGCCCAAGAGACCCAGTACTTC	CASRLTGGPAQETQYF	TRBJ2-5	.	TRBD1	TRBV19
TGTGCCAGCAGTGAAGCGGACAGGGGGCTTGGGGCCAACGTCCTGACTTTC	CASSEADRGLGANVLTF	TRBJ2-6	.	TRBD1	TRBV6-1
TGTGCCAGTAGATACAGGGGGGAGAACACTGAAGCTTTCTTT	CASRYRGENTEAFF	TRBJ1-1	.	TRBD1	TRBV19
TGTGCCAGCGCTAGCGCCTCCGGGGAGCTGTTTTTT	CASASASGELFF	TRBJ2-2	.	.	TRBV6-1
TGCGCCAGCAGCTTGTTACAGGGGGCTGGCGGGGAGCTGTTTTTT	CASSLLQGAGGELFF	TRBJ2-2	.	TRBD1	TRBV5-1
TGTGCCAGCAGCTTATATAGTAAGGGACATAGCACAGATACGCAGTATTTT	CASSLYSKGHSTDTQYF	TRBJ2-3	once	.	TRBV11-2
TGTGCCAGCAGTTTATGGTCTTTGGGCAGGGGGCCCGGGGAGCTGTTTTTT	CASSLWSLGRGPGELFF	TRBJ2-2	few	TRBD1	TRBV28
TGTGCCAGCAGTAGCGTGGGGAACACTGAAGCTTTCTTT	CASSSVGNTEAFF	TRBJ1-1	.	.	TRBV6-6
TGTGCCAGTAGTATCTCCAGGGGGGATACTGAAGCTTTCTTT	CASSISRGDTEAFF	TRBJ1-1	few	TRBD1	TRBV19